This is a list of T cell receptor beta chains from one sample in a study of blood T cell repertoires in COVID-19. The data were produced by immunoSEQ multiplex PCR, yet TCRdb's version contains in-frame clones alone and is incomplete. Here the sample spans approximately 170,000 clones, about 89% being singletons. Sequenced: peripheral blood. The receptors shown here come from a man between 65 and 79 years old with acute or convalescent COVID-19. Each CDR3 is given with its conserved first and last residue. Fields, in order: D gene, J gene, V gene, CDR3 protein. A D gene is named only where the DNA matches it firmly.

d_call: .; j_call: TRBJ2-1; v_call: TRBV5-1; cdr3_aa: CASSLPVNGEQFF
d_call: .; j_call: TRBJ1-5; v_call: TRBV11-2; cdr3_aa: CASSLDSRGHQPQHF
d_call: .; j_call: TRBJ1-1; v_call: TRBV6-5; cdr3_aa: CASSQQGMNTEAFF
d_call: .; j_call: TRBJ2-3; v_call: TRBV3-1/TRBV3-2; cdr3_aa: CASSQSPRVDTQYF
d_call: TRBD1; j_call: TRBJ1-2; v_call: TRBV30; cdr3_aa: CGTGGGYTF
d_call: .; j_call: TRBJ1-6; v_call: TRBV7-3; cdr3_aa: CASSLRREGSPLHF
d_call: .; j_call: TRBJ2-1; v_call: TRBV5-4; cdr3_aa: CASTFRNEQFF
d_call: TRBD1; j_call: TRBJ2-7; v_call: TRBV4-3; cdr3_aa: CASSLSRTGPSYEQYF
d_call: .; j_call: TRBJ1-1; v_call: TRBV4-1; cdr3_aa: CASSPANGGSTEAFF
d_call: TRBD2; j_call: TRBJ2-7; v_call: TRBV7-9; cdr3_aa: CASSLAFAGVRYEQYF
d_call: TRBD2; j_call: TRBJ2-3; v_call: TRBV13; cdr3_aa: CASSSRTSGLADTQYF
d_call: TRBD2; j_call: TRBJ2-7; v_call: TRBV4-3; cdr3_aa: CASSQDWGTGGYEQYF
d_call: .; j_call: TRBJ1-6; v_call: TRBV2; cdr3_aa: CASRRIRENSPLHF
d_call: TRBD1; j_call: TRBJ1-5; v_call: TRBV18; cdr3_aa: CASSPPGDRANQPQHF
d_call: TRBD2; j_call: TRBJ2-7; v_call: TRBV18; cdr3_aa: CASSPRRETSYEQYF
d_call: TRBD1; j_call: TRBJ1-2; v_call: TRBV29-1; cdr3_aa: CSSSGQGAYGYTF
d_call: TRBD2; j_call: TRBJ2-1; v_call: TRBV27; cdr3_aa: CASSSRGGTYNEQFF
d_call: TRBD1; j_call: TRBJ1-4; v_call: TRBV15; cdr3_aa: CATSREGTGLNEKLFF
d_call: .; j_call: TRBJ2-1; v_call: TRBV27; cdr3_aa: CASSPFFGETGLSYNEQFF
d_call: .; j_call: TRBJ2-1; v_call: TRBV6-1; cdr3_aa: CASSEYGAGSYNEQFF
d_call: TRBD2; j_call: TRBJ2-1; v_call: TRBV13; cdr3_aa: CASSPRTSGFSYNEQFF
d_call: .; j_call: TRBJ2-7; v_call: TRBV27; cdr3_aa: CASSLSYANYEQYF
d_call: .; j_call: TRBJ1-2; v_call: TRBV3-1/TRBV3-2; cdr3_aa: CASNFRGGYGYTF
d_call: .; j_call: TRBJ1-1; v_call: TRBV11-1; cdr3_aa: CASSLGLRDKHTEAFF
d_call: TRBD2; j_call: TRBJ2-1; v_call: TRBV9; cdr3_aa: CASSARTSGKSEQFF
d_call: TRBD1; j_call: TRBJ2-5; v_call: TRBV5-1; cdr3_aa: CASRGDSRETQYF
d_call: TRBD1; j_call: TRBJ2-3; v_call: TRBV18; cdr3_aa: CASSPLGQGSDTQYF
d_call: .; j_call: TRBJ1-5; v_call: TRBV19; cdr3_aa: CASSGTVGNQPQHF
d_call: .; j_call: TRBJ1-6; v_call: TRBV27; cdr3_aa: CASSLREPYNSPLHF
d_call: TRBD2; j_call: TRBJ2-1; v_call: TRBV24-1; cdr3_aa: CATSDPSGGAYNEQFF